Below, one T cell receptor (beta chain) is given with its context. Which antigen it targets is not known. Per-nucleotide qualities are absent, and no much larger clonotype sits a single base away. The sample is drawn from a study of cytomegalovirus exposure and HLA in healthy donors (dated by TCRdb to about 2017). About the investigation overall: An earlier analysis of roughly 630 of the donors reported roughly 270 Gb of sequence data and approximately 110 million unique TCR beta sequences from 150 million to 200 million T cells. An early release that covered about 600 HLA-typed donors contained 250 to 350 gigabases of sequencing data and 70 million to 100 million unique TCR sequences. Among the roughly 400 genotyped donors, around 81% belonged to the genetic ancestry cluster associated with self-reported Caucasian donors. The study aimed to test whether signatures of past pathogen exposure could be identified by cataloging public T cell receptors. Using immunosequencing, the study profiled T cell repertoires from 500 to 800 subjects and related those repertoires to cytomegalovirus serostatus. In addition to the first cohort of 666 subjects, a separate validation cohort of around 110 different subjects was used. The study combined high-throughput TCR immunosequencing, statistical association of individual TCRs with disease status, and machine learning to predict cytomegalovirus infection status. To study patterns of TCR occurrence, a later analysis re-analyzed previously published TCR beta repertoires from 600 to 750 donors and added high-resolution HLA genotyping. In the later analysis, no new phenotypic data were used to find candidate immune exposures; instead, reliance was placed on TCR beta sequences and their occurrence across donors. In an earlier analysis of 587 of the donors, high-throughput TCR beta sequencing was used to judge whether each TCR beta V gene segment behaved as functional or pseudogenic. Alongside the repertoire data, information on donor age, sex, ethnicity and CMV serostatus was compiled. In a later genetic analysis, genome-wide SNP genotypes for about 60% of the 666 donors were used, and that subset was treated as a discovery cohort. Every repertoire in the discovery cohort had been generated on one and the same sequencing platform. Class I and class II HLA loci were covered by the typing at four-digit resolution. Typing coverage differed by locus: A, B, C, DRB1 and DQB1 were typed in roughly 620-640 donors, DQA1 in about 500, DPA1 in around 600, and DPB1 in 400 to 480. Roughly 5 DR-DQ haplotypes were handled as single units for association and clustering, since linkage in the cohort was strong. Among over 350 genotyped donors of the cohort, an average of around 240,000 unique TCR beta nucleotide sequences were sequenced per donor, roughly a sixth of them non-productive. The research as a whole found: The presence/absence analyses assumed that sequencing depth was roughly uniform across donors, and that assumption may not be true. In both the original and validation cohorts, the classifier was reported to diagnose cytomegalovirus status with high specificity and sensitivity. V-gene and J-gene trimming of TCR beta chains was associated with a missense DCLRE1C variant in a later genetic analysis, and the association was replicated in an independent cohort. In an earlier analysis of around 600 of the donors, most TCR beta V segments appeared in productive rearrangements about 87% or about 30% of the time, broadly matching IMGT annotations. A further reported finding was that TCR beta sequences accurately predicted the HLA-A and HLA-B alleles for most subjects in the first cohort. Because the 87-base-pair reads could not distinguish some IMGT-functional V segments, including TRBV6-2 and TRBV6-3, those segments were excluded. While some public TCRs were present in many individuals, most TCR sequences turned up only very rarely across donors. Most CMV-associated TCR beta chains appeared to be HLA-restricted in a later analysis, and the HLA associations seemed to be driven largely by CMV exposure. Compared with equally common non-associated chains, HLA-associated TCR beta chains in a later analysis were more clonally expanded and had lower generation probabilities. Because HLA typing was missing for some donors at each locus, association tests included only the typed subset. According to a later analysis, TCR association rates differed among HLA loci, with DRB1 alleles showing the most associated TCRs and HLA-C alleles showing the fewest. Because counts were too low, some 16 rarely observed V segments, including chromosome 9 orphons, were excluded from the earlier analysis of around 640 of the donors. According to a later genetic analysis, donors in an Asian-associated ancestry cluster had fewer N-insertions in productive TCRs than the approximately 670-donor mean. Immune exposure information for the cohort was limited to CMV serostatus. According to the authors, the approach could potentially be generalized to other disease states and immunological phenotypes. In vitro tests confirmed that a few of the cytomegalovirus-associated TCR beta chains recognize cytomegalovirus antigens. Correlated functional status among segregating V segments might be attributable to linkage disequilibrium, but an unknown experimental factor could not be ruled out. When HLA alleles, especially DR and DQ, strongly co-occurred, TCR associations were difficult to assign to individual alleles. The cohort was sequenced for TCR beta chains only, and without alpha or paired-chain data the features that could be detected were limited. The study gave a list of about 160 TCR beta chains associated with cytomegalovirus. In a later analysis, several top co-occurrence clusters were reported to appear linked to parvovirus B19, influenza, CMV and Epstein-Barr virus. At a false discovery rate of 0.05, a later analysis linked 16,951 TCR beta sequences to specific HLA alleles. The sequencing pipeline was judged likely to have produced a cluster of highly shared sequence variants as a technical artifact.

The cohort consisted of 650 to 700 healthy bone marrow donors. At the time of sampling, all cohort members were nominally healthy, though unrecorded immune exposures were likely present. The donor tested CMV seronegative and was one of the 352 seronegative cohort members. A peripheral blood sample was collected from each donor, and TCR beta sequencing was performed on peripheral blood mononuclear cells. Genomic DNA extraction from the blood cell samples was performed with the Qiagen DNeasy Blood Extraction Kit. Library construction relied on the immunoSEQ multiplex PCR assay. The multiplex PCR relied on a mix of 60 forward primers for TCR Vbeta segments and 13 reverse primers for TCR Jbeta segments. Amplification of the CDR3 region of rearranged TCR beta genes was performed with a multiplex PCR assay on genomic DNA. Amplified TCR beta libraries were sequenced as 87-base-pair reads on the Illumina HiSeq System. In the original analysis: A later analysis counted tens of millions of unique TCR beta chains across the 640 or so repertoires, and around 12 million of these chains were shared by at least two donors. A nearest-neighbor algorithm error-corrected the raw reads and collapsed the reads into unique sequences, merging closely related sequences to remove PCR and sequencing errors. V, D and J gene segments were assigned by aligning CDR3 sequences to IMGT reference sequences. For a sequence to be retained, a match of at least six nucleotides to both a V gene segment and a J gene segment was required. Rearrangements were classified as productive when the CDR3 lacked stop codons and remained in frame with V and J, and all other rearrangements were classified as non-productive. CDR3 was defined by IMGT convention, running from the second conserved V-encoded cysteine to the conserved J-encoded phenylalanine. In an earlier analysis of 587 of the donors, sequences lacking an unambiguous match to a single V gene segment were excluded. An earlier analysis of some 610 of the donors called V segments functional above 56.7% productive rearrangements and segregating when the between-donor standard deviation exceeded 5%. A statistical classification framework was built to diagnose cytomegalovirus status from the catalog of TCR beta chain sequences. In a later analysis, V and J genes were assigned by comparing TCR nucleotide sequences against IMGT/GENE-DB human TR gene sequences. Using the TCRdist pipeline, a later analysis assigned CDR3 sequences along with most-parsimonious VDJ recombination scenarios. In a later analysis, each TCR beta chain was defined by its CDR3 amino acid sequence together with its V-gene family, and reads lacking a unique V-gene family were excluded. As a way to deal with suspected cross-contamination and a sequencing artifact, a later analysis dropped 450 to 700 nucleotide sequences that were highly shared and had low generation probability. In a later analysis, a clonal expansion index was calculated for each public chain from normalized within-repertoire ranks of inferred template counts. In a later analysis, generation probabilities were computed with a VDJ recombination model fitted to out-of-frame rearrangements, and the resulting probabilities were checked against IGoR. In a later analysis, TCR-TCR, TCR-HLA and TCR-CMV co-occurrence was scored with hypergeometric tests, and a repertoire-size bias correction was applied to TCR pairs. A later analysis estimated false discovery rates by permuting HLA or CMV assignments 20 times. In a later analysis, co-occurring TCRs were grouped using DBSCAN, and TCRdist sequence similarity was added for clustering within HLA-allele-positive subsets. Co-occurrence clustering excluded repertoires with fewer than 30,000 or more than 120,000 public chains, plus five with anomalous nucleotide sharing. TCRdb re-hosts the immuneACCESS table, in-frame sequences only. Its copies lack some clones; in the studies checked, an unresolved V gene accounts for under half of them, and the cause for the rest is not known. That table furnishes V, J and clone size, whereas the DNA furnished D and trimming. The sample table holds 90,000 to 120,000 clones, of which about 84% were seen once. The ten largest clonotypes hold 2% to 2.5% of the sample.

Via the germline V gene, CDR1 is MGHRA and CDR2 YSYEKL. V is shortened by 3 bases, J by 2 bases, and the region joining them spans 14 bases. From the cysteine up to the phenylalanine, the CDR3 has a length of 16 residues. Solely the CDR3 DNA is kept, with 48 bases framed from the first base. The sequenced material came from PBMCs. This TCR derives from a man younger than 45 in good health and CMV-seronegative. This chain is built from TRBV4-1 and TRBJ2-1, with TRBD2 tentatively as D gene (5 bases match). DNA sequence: TGCGCCAGCAGCCAGCCGGGAACCTGGCCCTACAATGAGCAGTTCTTC. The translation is CASSQPGTWPYNEQFF.